The clone carrying this T cell receptor (beta chain) was recorded a few times. The data are from a study of STAT5B mutations in CD4+ large granular lymphocyte leukemia. Produced via immunoSEQ multiplex PCR; TCRdb's table is partial and in-frame only. The table lists fewer than 45,000 clones, approximately 72% of them singletons. This clonotype was sampled from a human donor in good health. Sequencing was performed on CD4+ T cells from blood buffy coats.

Here the CDR3 reads CASSRDTAREKLFF. The CDR3 DNA is TGCGCCAGCAGCCGGGACACAGCTCGTGAAAAACTGTTTTTT. This chain joins TRBV5-1 and TRBJ1-4; perhaps TRBD1 as D (6 bases). Trimming stripped 4 bases from V and 7 bases from J, with 14 bases between. The germline V gene has CDR1 SGHRS and CDR2 YFSETQ. This CDR3 region has 14 residues. Full variable domain (remainder filled in from reference TRBV5-1 and TRBJ1-4): KAGVTQTPRYLIKTRGQQVTLSCSPISGHRSVSWYQQTPGQGLQFLFEYFSETQRNKGNFPGRFSGRQFSNSRSEMNVSTLELGDSALYLCASSRDTAREKLFFGSGTQLSVL.